These T cell receptor beta chains were read from a single sample in a study of blood T cell repertoires in COVID-19. Some clones are missing from TCRdb's copy, which holds only in-frame ones; the method was immunoSEQ multiplex PCR. The repertoire consists of 300,000 to 450,000 clones, with over 75% occurring once and the leading ten covering about 1%. The material sequenced was PBMCs or T cells enriched from blood (not recorded which). All receptors derive from a man between 18 and 29 years old who had recovered from COVID-19. Each CDR3 is given with its conserved first and last residue. The D gene is left open where the match is weak. Size is stated for part of the rows, as once, few or many counts, or as a class when the clone is expanded.

j_gene,d_gene,v_gene,abundance,CDR3nt,CDR3aa
TRBJ2-2,-,TRBV5-1,-,TGCGCCAGCAGCCCATCAGGCCTGAACACCGGGGAGCTGTTTTTT,CASSPSGLNTGELFF
TRBJ2-5,TRBD2,TRBV5-1,-,TGCGCCAGCAGCTTTGGACTAGCCAAAGAGACCCAGTACTTC,CASSFGLAKETQYF
TRBJ1-1,-,TRBV11-3,few,TGTGCCAGCAGCTTGGGACAGAACACTGAAGCTTTCTTT,CASSLGQNTEAFF
TRBJ1-1,-,TRBV20-1,few,TGCAGTGTCAGGGGACTAGCTGAAGCTTTCTTT,CSVRGLAEAFF
TRBJ1-1,-,TRBV27,few,TGTGCCAGCAGTTTAGTGCCGGGGACTGAAGCTTTCTTT,CASSLVPGTEAFF
TRBJ1-1,-,TRBV6-5,-,TGTGCCAGCAGTTACGGTCGGGGCACTGAAGCTTTCTTT,CASSYGRGTEAFF
TRBJ2-7,TRBD2,TRBV4-1,-,TGCGCCAGCAGCCAAGATCGCGGTGTAGCGGGCTCCTACGAGCAGTACTTC,CASSQDRGVAGSYEQYF
TRBJ1-2,-,TRBV25-1,few,TGTGCCAGCAGTACTATAAGCGGCTACACCTTC,CASSTISGYTF
TRBJ2-5,TRBD2,TRBV2,-,TGTGCCAGCAAGGGAGGGCCTGCCCAAGAGACCCAGTACTTC,CASKGGPAQETQYF
TRBJ1-1,-,TRBV5-1,-,TGCGCCAGCAGCTTGCGGGGGGCGCGCACTGAAGCTTTCTTT,CASSLRGARTEAFF
TRBJ2-2,TRBD1,TRBV5-1,-,TGCGCCAGCAGCTTGGGACAGGGGAGCAACACCGGGGAGCTGTTTTTT,CASSLGQGSNTGELFF